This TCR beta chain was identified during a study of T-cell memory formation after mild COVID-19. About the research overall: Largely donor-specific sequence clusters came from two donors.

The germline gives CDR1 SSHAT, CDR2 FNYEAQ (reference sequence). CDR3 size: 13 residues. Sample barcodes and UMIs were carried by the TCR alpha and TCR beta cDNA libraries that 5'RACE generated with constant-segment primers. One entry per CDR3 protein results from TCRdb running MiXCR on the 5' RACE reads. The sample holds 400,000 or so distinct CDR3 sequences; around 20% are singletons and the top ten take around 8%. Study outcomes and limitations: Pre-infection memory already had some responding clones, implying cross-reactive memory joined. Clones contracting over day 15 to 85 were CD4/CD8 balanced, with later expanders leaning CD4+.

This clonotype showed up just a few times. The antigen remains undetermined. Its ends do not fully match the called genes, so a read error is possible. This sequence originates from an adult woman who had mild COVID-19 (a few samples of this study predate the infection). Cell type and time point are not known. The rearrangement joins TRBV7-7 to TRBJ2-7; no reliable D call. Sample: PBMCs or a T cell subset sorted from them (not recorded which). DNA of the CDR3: TGTGCCAGCAGCTTAGCGCCCGGAGTCGAGAAGTACTTC. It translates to CASSLAPGVEKYF.